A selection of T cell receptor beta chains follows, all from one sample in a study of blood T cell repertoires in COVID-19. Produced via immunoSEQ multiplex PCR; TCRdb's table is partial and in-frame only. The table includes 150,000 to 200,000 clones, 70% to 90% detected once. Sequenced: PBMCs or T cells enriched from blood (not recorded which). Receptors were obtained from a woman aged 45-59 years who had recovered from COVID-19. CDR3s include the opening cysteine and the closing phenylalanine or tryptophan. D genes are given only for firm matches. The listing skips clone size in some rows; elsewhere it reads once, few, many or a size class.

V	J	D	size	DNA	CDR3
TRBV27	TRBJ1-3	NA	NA	TGTGCCAGCAGTCTCGCGGGGGCTGGAAACACCATATATTTT	CASSLAGAGNTIYF
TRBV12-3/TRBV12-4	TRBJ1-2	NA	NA	TGTGCCAGCAGTTTCCGAGGGAACTATGGCTACACCTTC	CASSFRGNYGYTF
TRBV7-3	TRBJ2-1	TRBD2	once	TGTGCCAGCAGCTCGGGACTAGATTACAATGAGCAGTTCTTC	CASSSGLDYNEQFF
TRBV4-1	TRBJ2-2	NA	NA	TGCGCCAGCAGCCAGCTGGCAGGGGGGACCGGGGAGCTGTTTTTT	CASSQLAGGTGELFF
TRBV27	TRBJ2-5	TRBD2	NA	TGTGCCAGCAGTTCTAGCGGGGGGGCCGAGACCCAGTACTTC	CASSSSGGAETQYF
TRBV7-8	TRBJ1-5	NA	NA	TGTGCCAGCAGCCCAGTCAATCAGCCCCAGCATTTT	CASSPVNQPQHF
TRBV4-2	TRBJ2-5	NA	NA	TGTGCCAGCAGCCAAGGGGCCGGTGCTGAGAGGGCCCAGTACTTC	CASSQGAGAERAQYF
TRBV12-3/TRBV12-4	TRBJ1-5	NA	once	TGTGCCAGCAGCCGGTATAGCAATCAGCCCCAGCATTTT	CASSRYSNQPQHF
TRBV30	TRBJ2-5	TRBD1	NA	TGTGCCTCTACCCAGGGGGATCAAGAGACCCAGTACTTC	CASTQGDQETQYF
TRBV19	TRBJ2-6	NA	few	TGTGCCAGTAGTGAGTCTGGGGCCAACGTCCTGACTTTC	CASSESGANVLTF
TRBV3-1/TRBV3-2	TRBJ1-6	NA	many	TGTGCCAGCAGCCAAGTTCCGGGTTCCTATAATTCACCCCTCCACTTT	CASSQVPGSYNSPLHF
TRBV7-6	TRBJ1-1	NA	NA	TGTGCCAGCAGCTTAAGAGGAGGGCTGGACACTGAAGCTTTCTTT	CASSLRGGLDTEAFF
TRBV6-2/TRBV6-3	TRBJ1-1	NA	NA	TGTGCCAGCGGTTCAGGGATCACTGAAGCTTTCTTT	CASGSGITEAFF
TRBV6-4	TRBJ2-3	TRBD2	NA	TGTGCCAGCAGTGACTCTAGCACTAGCGTTTTAAGCACAGATACGCAGTATTTT	CASSDSSTSVLSTDTQYF
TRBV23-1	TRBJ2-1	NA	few	TGCGCCAGCAATTTGACAGGATCTTCTGAGCAGTTCTTC	CASNLTGSSEQFF
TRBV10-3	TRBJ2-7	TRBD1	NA	TGTGCCATCACCCCTGGGACAGGTAATACCTACGAGCAGTACTTC	CAITPGTGNTYEQYF
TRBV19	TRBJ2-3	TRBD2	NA	TGTGCCAGTAGTGGGGCGGGGGGCCCAGATACGCAGTATTTT	CASSGAGGPDTQYF
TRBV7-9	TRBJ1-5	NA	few	TGTGCCAGCAGCTTAGCGGCGGCAGGGAGCAATCAGCCCCAGCATTTT	CASSLAAAGSNQPQHF
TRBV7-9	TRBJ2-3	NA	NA	TGTGCCAGCAGCAAATCGTCGGGCACAGATACGCAGTATTTT	CASSKSSGTDTQYF
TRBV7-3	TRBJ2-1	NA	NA	TGTGCCAGCAGCTTAGAGGGTACCTCCTACAATGAGCAGTTCTTC	CASSLEGTSYNEQFF
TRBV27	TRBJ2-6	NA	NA	TGTGCCAGCAGTTTATTACGGGGGGCACGCGGGGCCAACGTCCTGACTTTC	CASSLLRGARGANVLTF
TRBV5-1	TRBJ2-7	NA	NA	TGCGCCAGCATAGGAACTAGCTCCTACGAGCAGTACTTC	CASIGTSSYEQYF
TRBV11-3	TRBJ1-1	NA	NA	TGTGCCAGCAGCTCGAAGGACAGCCACACTGAAGCTTTCTTT	CASSSKDSHTEAFF
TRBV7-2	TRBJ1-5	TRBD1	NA	TGTGCCAGCAGCTCGGGACAGGTCGGTGGGACCCAGCATTTT	CASSSGQVGGTQHF
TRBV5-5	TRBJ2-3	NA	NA	TGTGCCAGCAGCTCCTTATTATCTAGCACAGATACGCAGTATTTT	CASSSLLSSTDTQYF
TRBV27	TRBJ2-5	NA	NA	TGTGCCAGCAGTGGGAGGCAAGAGACCCAGTACTTC	CASSGRQETQYF
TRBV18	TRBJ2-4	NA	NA	TGTGCCAGCTCACAAGACAACCCCAGCCGAAACATTCAGTACTTC	CASSQDNPSRNIQYF
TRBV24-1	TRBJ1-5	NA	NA	TGTGCCACCAGTGGGGCCGGCTATCAGCCCCAGCATTTT	CATSGAGYQPQHF
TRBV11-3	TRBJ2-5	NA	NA	TGTGCCAGCAGCACAGGCGTCCAAGAGACCCAGTACTTC	CASSTGVQETQYF
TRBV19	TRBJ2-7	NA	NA	TGTGCCAGTAGTATGGGAACAGGAGGGGGCCGGTACGAGCAGTACTTC	CASSMGTGGGRYEQYF
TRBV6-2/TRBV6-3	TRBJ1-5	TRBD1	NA	TGTGCCAGCAGTTTCGACAGGGTAGGCAATCAGCCCCAGCATTTT	CASSFDRVGNQPQHF
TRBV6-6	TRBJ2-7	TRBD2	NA	TGTGCCAGCAGTTCGACTAGCGGCTACGAGCAGTACTTC	CASSSTSGYEQYF
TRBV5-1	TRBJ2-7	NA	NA	TGCGCCAGCAGCTTGTCCCAGTACTACGAGCAGTACTTC	CASSLSQYYEQYF
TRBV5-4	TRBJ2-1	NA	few	TGTGCCAGCAGCTCAGGACAGACCTACAATGAGCAGTTCTTC	CASSSGQTYNEQFF
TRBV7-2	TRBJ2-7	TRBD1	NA	TGTGCCAGCAGGCCGGGACAGGGCGCCTACGAGCAGTACTTC	CASRPGQGAYEQYF
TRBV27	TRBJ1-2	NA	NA	TGTGCCAGCAGTTTAGCCTCGGACGGGGGTAAGGGTAACTATGGCTACACCTTC	CASSLASDGGKGNYGYTF
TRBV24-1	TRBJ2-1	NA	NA	TGTGCCGTCCCCCCTTACAATGAGCAGTTCTTC	CAVPPYNEQFF
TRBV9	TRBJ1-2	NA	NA	TGTGCCAGCAGCGGCGGGGAGGGGGGTTTCTATGATGGCTACACCTTC	CASSGGEGGFYDGYTF
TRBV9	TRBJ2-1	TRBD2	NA	TGTGCCAGCAGCGTAGTGGCTAGCGGGGCTCCCAATGAGCAGTTCTTC	CASSVVASGAPNEQFF
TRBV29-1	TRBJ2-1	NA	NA	TGCAGCGTCGAGTTCTCGAAAAACTACAATGAGCAGTTCTTC	CSVEFSKNYNEQFF
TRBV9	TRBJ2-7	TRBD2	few	TGTGCCAGCAGCGTAGCAACTAGCGGTGGCGAGCAGTACTTC	CASSVATSGGEQYF
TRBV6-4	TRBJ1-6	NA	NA	TGTGCCAGCAGTGAACAGGGAAATTCACCCCTCCACTTT	CASSEQGNSPLHF
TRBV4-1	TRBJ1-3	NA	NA	TGCGCCAGCAGCCACCCGTTCAGGGTGGCTGGAAACACCATATATTTT	CASSHPFRVAGNTIYF
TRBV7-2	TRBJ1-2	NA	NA	TGTGCCAGCAGCTTAGGGAACCAGGCGCTCAGTGGCTACACCTTC	CASSLGNQALSGYTF
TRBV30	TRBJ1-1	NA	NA	TGTGCCTGGAGTGTACGGGGGAACACTGAAGCTTTCTTT	CAWSVRGNTEAFF
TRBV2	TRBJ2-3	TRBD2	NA	TGTGCCAGCAGTGACCTAGCGGGGGCTAGCACAGATACGCAGTATTTT	CASSDLAGASTDTQYF
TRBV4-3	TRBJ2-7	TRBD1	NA	TGCGCCAGCAGCCTCGGGACAGGGGTCTCCTACGAGCAGTACTTC	CASSLGTGVSYEQYF
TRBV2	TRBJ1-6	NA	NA	TGTGCCAGCAGTGAAGCGCGTGTGGGGGGGACATCTCGCTCACCCCTCCACTTT	CASSEARVGGTSRSPLHF
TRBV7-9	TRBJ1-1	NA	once	TGTGCCAGCAGCGCCAGACGAGGGAACACTGAAGCTTTCTTT	CASSARRGNTEAFF
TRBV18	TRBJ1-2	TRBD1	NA	TGTGCCAGCTCACCAAAGACAGGGACCAACTATGGCTACACCTTC	CASSPKTGTNYGYTF
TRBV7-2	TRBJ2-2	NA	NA	TGTGCCAGCAGCTTCGGGGTTCCCGGGGAGCTGTTTTTT	CASSFGVPGELFF
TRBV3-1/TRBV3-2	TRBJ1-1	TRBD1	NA	TGTGCCAGCAGCCAAGAGAAGGACAGGTTGTCTGGAGCTTTCTTT	CASSQEKDRLSGAFF
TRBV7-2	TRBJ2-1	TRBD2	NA	TGTGCCAGCAGCTCTAGAGCCAGCGGGGGGAGCTCCTACAATGAGCAGTTCTTC	CASSSRASGGSSYNEQFF
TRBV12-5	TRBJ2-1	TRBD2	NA	TGTGCTAGTGGTTTGGTACGGGGGGACAATGAGCAGTTCTTC	CASGLVRGDNEQFF
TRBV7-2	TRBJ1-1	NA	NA	TGTGCCAGCAGCTTAGCCCTTACCGGGAACACTGAAGCTTTCTTT	CASSLALTGNTEAFF